This T cell receptor beta chain was profiled in a study of blood T cell repertoires in COVID-19. The wider study: Samples representing acute and convalescent COVID-19 were sourced from the United States, Italy and Spain. T cells, B-cell-depleted T cells, or PBMCs supplied cDNA or gDNA.

Germline V gives CDR1 SQVTM, CDR2 ANQGSEA. Trimming stripped 6 bases from V and 4 bases from J, with 9 bases between. The CDR3 is 11 residues long. In the source study's methods: Amplification of reference gene primers was used by the study to estimate nucleated cell counts. Produced via immunoSEQ multiplex PCR; TCRdb's table is partial and in-frame only. The V and J calls and clone size were taken over from that table, and D and trimming were inferred from the DNA. This sample yields some 390,000 clones, of which around 84% are seen a single time; less than 3.5% belongs to the top ten. The sequenced sample consisted of peripheral blood. The clonotype originates from a human donor in a cohort sampled during active COVID-19. The gene calls are TRBV29-1 and TRBJ1-2; no definite D call. The CDR3, as DNA: TGCAGCGTAGACGGGATCTATGGCTACACCTTC. As protein: CSVDGIYGYTF.